This T cell receptor (beta chain) was captured by sequencing in a study of blood T cell repertoires in COVID-19. TCRdb's table, derived via immunoSEQ multiplex PCR, lists solely in-frame clones and lacks some. The sample records 300,000 or so clones, 85% to 90% being singletons. CDR1 and CDR2 from the germline V gene are SGHNT and YYREEE (reference sequence). The ends lost 4 bases at V and 2 bases at J; junction bases unmatched: 11. The CDR3 spans 16 residues. The specimen was peripheral blood. The chain links TRBV5-4 to TRBJ2-7; 8 bases map to TRBD1. The origin of this receptor is a man in his 70s with acute or convalescent COVID-19. Here the CDR3 reads CASSHGQGRSAYEQYF. The DNA of the CDR3 is TGTGCCAGCAGCCACGGACAGGGAAGGTCGGCCTACGAGCAGTACTTC.